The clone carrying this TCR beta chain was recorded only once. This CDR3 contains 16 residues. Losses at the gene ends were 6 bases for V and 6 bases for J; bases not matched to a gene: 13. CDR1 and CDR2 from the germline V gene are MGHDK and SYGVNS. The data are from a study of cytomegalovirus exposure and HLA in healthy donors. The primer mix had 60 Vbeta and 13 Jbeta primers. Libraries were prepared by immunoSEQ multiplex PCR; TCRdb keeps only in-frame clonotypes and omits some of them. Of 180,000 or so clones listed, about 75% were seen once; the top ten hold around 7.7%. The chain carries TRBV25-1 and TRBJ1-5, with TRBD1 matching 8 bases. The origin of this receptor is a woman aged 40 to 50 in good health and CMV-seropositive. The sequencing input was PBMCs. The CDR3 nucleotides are TGTGCCAGCAGGGAAGATCGACAGGGGAAGGGTCAGCCCCAGCATTTT. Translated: CASREDRQGKGQPQHF. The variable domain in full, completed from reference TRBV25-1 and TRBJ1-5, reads EADIYQTPRYLVIGTGKKITLECSQTMGHDKMYWYQQDPGMELHLIHYSYGVNSTEKGDLSSESTVSRIRTEHFPLTLESARPSHTSQYLCASREDRQGKGQPQHFGDGTRLSIL.